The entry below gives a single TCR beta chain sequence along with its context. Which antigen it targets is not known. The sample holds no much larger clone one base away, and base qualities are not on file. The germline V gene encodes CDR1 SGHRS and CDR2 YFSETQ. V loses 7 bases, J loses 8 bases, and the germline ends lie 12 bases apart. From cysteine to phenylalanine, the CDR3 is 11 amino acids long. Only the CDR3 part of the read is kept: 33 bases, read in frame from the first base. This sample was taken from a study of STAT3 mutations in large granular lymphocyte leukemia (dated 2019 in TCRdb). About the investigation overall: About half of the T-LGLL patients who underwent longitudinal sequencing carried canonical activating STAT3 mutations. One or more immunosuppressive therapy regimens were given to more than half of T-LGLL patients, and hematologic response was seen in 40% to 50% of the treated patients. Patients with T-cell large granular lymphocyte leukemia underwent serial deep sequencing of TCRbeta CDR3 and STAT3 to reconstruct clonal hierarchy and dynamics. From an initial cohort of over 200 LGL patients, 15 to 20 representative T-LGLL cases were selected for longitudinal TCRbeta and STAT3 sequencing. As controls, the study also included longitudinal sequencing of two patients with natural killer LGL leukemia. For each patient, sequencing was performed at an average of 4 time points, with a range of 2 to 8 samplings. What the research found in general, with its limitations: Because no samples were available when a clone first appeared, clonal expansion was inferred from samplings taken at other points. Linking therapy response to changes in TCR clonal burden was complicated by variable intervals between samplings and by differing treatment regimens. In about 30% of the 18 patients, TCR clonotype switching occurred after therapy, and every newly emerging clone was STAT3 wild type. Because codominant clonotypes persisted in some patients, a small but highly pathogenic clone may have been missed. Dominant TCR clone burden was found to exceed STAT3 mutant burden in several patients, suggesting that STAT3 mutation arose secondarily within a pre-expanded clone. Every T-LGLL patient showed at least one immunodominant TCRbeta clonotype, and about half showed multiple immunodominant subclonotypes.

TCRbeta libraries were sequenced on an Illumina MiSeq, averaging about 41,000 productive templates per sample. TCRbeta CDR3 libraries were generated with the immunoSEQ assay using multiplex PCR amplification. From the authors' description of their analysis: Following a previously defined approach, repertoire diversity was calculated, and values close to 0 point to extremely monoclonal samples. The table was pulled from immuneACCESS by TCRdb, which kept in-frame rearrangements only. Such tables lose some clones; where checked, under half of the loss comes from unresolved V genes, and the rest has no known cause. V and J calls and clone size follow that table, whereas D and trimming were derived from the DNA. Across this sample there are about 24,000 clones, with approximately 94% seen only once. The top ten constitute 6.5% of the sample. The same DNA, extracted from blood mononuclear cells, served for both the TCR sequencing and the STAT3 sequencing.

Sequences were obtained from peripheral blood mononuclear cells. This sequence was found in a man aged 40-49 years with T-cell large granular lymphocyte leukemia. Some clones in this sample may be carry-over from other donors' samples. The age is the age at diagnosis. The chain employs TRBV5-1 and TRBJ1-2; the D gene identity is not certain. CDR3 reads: CASRRAEGYTF. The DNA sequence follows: TGCGCCAGCCGGAGGGCAGAGGGCTACACCTTC. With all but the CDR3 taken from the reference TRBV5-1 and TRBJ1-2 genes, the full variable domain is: KAGVTQTPRYLIKTRGQQVTLSCSPISGHRSVSWYQQTPGQGLQFLFEYFSETQRNKGNFPGRFSGRQFSNSRSEMNVSTLELGDSALYLCASRRAEGYTFGSGTRLTVV.